This T cell receptor (beta chain) was found in a study of shared clonotypes between healthy human individuals. Across the whole study: In total, the donors were two women and a few men aged 18 to 49.

Germline V gene sequence: CDR1 LGHNA, CDR2 YNFKEQ. V was clipped by 1 base and J by 6 bases; unmatched bases: 7. This CDR3 comprises 17 residues. Deep-level assay runs were performed. Several immunoSEQ 96-well plates shared each subset's DNA, each plate a replicate. On ten immunoSEQ deep assay plates, unsorted PBMC DNA was sequenced. Sequencing used immunoSEQ multiplex PCR; TCRdb keeps in-frame clones, though not all of them. The sample lists about 460,000 clones, 60% to 80% occurring once. This TCR was recovered from a woman in her forties in good health. Some clones in this sample may be carry-over from other donors' samples. This chain uses TRBV4-2 with TRBJ2-2; the match to TRBD2 covers 11 bases. Sequences were obtained from PBMCs. CDR3 nucleotide sequence: TGTGCCAGCAGCCAAGGAACTAGCGGGAGAGGATCCGGGGAGCTGTTTTTT. Translated, it gives CASSQGTSGRGSGELFF.